These T cell receptor beta chains were read from a single sample in a study of T cells after yellow fever vaccination. One entry per CDR3 protein, called by TCRdb with MiXCR from the 5' RACE reads. The data hold 200,000 to 250,000 distinct CDR3 sequences, with more than 3% observed a single time. Specimen: CD4+ T cells sorted from PBMCs, collected 10 days after the yellow fever booster vaccination. These receptors came from a man younger than 35 who received the YFV17D yellow fever vaccine. The CDR3 runs from the conserved cysteine through the conserved F or W. The D gene is left open where the match is weak. Not every row has a clone size; where given, it reads once, few, many or a size class.

>TRBJ2-3|.|TRBV5-1|.
TGCGCCAGCAGCCCTGACTATAATTCAGATACGCAGTATTTT
CASSPDYNSDTQYF
>TRBJ2-7|many|TRBV4-2|.
TGTGCCAGCAGCTTAGAGAGAGGATCAGGGGTTTCTTTC
CASSLERGSGVSF
>TRBJ2-3|.|TRBV5-6|TRBD2
TGTGCCAGCAGCATACGACTAGCGGGCAGCACAGATACGCAGTATTTT
CASSIRLAGSTDTQYF
>TRBJ1-6|.|TRBV12-3/TRBV12-4|.
TGTGCCAGCAGTTATAAATTGGGAAATTCACCCCTCCACTTT
CASSYKLGNSPLHF
>TRBJ2-3|many|TRBV6-4|.
TGTGCCAGCAGTGTCAACAGGGCAGATACGCAGTATTTT
CASSVNRADTQYF
>TRBJ1-1|.|TRBV28|TRBD1
TGTGCCAGCAGAGAAGGGGGCAGGCACACTGAAGCTTTCTTT
CASREGGRHTEAFF
>TRBJ2-3|.|TRBV25-1|.
TGTGCCAGCACCCCAACCCTCCGGGGGGCGTCAGATACGCAGTATTTT
CASTPTLRGASDTQYF
>TRBJ2-5|many|TRBV11-2|TRBD2
TGTGCCAGCAGCTCCCTCAGCGGGGGGGCGGGAGAGACCCAGTACTTC
CASSSLSGGAGETQYF
>TRBJ1-2|few|TRBV19|.
TGTGCCAGTACCCCATCGGACCGCTTCTATGGCTACACCTTC
CASTPSDRFYGYTF
>TRBJ1-5|many|TRBV24-1|.
TGTGCCACCAGTGTTGGCAGACAGCCCCAGCATTTT
CATSVGRQPQHF
>TRBJ2-3|.|TRBV20-1|TRBD2
TGCAGTGCCACCTCCGCCTTTCTAGCGGGGGGAACAGATACGCAGTATTTT
CSATSAFLAGGTDTQYF
>TRBJ2-5|few|TRBV7-3|TRBD1
TGTGCCAGCAGCTTAATTTCAGGGGGCCGGGGAGAGACCCAGTACTTC
CASSLISGGRGETQYF
>TRBJ2-5|many|TRBV12-3/TRBV12-4|.
TGTGCCAGACCCCAGGGATGGACGACCCAGTACTTC
CARPQGWTTQYF
>TRBJ2-7|many|TRBV6-2/TRBV6-3|.
TGTGCCAGCAACCCTCGAGGGGGACCCTCCTACGAGCAGTACTTC
CASNPRGGPSYEQYF
>TRBJ2-2|many|TRBV5-1|TRBD1
TGCGCCAGCAGCTTGGTTCCCGGGACAGGCACCGGGGAGCTGTTTTTT
CASSLVPGTGTGELFF
>TRBJ2-5|.|TRBV7-7|.
TGTGCTAGCAGCTTGACCCCGGGGGCTTCCAAAGAGACCCAGTACTTC
CASSLTPGASKETQYF
>TRBJ2-2|many|TRBV6-1|.
TGTGCCAGCAGTGAATACAGCCACACCGGGGAGCTGTTTTTT
CASSEYSHTGELFF
>TRBJ1-1|few|TRBV5-4|.
TGTGCCAGCAGCTTAGCGGCAGAGAACACTGAAGCTTTCTTT
CASSLAAENTEAFF
>TRBJ1-1|many|TRBV5-1|.
TGCGCCAGCAGCTTGGAGGGTTGGACTGAAGCTTTCTTT
CASSLEGWTEAFF
>TRBJ2-7|few|TRBV18|TRBD1
TGTGCCAGCTCACCCGACAGGGAGTTCGAGCAGTACTTC
CASSPDREFEQYF
>TRBJ2-7|few|TRBV12-3/TRBV12-4|.
TGTGCCAGCAGTCCACAGGCCACGGGAACCTACGAGCAGTACTTC
CASSPQATGTYEQYF
>TRBJ1-6|many|TRBV11-1|TRBD1
TGTGCCAGCAGCAGCGGGACAGCGGGGGGTTATAATTCACCCCTCCACTTT
CASSSGTAGGYNSPLHF
>TRBJ2-7|many|TRBV5-1|.
TGCGCCAGCAGCTTCTTGGTCGGGACATCCTACGAGCAGTACTTC
CASSFLVGTSYEQYF
>TRBJ2-7|few|TRBV20-1|.
TGCAGTGCTAGCCTCCCGGTAGCCGGTTGGCAGTACTTC
CSASLPVAGWQYF